This record looks at one T cell receptor beta chain sequence and its context. The antigen is not known. This sample was included in a study of T cells expressing NK-cell markers. TCRdb reanalyzed the 5' RACE reads and collapses them to one entry per CDR3 protein, without DNA. The listing contains 500,000 to 700,000 distinct CDR3 sequences. In germline, CDR1 is MGHDK, CDR2 SYGVNS. The length of the CDR3 is 12 residues. Broader study findings: Top CD8+ clonotypes included the dominant CD3+CD56+NKG2C+ clonotypes in six donors. A handful of donors showed these clonotypes also leading the CD3+CD56-NKG2C+ fraction.

The origin of this receptor is a man between 18 and 35 years old in good health. J is TRBJ2-5 and V is TRBV25-1; TCRdb names TRBD1, which stays unverified in the absence of DNA. The sample was blood T cells: a sorted CD56 or NKG2C T cell subset, CD4+ or CD8+ T cells, or bulk PBMC T cells (not recorded which). The CDR3 spells CASAGYSKTQYF.